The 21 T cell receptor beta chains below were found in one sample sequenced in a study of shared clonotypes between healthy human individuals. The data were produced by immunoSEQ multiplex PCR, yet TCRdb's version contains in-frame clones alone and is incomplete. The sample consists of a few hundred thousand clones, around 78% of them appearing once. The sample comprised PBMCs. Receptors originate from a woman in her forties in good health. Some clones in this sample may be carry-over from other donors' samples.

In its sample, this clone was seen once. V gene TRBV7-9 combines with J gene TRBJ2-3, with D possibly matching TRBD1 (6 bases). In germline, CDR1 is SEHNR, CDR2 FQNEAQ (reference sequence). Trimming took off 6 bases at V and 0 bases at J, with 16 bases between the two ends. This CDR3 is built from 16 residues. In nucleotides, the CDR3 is TGTGCCAGCAGTCTCTTCCGGGACATTAGCACAGATACGCAGTATTTT. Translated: CASSLFRDISTDTQYF. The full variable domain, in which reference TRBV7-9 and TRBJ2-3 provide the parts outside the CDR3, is DTGVSQNPRHKITKRGQNVTFRCDPISEHNRLYWYRQTLGQGPEFLTYFQNEAQLEKSRLLSDRFSAERPKGSFSTLEIQRTEQGDSAMYLCASSLFRDISTDTQYFGPGTRLTVL.

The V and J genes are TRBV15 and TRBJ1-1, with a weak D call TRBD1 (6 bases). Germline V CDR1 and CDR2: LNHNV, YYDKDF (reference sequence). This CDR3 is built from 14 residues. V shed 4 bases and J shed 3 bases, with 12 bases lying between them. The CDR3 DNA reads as TGTGCCACCAGCATTACCCACAGGGACACTGAAGCTTTCTTT. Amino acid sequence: CATSITHRDTEAFF.

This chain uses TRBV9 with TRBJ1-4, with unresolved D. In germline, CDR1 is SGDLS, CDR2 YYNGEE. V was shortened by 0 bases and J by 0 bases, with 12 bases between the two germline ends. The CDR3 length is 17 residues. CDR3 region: CASSVEGSAATNEKLFF. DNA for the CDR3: TGTGCCAGCAGCGTAGAGGGCAGTGCAGCAACTAATGAAAAACTGTTTTTT.

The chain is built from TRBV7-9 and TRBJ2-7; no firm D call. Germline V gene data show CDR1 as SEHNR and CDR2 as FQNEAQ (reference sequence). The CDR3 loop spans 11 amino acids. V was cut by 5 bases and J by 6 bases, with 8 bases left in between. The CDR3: CASSAPSEQYF. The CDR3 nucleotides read TGTGCCAGCAGCGCTCCCTCCGAGCAGTACTTC.

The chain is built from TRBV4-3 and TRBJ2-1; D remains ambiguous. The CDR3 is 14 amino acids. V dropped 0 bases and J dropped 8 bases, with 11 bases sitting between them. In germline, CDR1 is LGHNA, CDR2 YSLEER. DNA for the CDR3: TGCGCCAGCAGCCAAGATGGCCCGTGGGATGAGCAGTTCTTC. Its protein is CASSQDGPWDEQFF.

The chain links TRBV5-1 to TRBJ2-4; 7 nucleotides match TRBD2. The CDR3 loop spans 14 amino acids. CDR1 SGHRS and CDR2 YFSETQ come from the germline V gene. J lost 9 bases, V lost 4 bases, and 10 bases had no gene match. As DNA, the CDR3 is TGCGCCAGCAGCCCCCAGACTAGCTCGAGCATTCAGTACTTC. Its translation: CASSPQTSSSIQYF.

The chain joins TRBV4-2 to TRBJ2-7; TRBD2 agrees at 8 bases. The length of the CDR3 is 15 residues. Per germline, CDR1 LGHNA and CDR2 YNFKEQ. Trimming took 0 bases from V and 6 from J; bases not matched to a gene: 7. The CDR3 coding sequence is TGTGCCAGCAGCCAAGAATCGAGCGGGAGACGCGAGCAGTACTTC. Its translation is CASSQESSGRREQYF.

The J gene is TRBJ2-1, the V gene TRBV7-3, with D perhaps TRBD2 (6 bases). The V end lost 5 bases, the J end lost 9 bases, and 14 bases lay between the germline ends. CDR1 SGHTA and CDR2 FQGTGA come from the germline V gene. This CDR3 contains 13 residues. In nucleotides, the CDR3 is TGTGCCAGCAGCATCGGGAGAAATGGTGAGCAGTTCTTC. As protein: CASSIGRNGEQFF.

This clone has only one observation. DNA of the CDR3: TGTGCCAGCAGCCCCGGGGGGGGAGGAAGAGATACGCAGTATTTT. Protein product: CASSPGGGGRDTQYF. The chain couples TRBV11-2 to TRBJ2-3, with 8 positions matching TRBD2. From germline, CDR1 is SGHAT and CDR2 FQNNGV. This CDR3 has 15 amino acids. V trimming: 5 bases; J trimming: 5 bases; junction bases outside the gene matches: 9. Looking up the rest from reference TRBV11-2 and TRBJ2-3 gives the full variable domain: EAGVAQSPRYKIIEKRQSVAFWCNPISGHATLYWYQQILGQGPKLLIQFQNNGVVDDSQLPKDRFSAERLKGVDSTLKIQPAKLEDSAVYLCASSPGGGGRDTQYFGPGTRLTVL.

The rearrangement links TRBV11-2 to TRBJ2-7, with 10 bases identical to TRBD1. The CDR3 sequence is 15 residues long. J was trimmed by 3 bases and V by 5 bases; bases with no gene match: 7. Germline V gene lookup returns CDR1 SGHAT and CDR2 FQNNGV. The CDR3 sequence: CASSIGTGAFYEQYF. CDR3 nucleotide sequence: TGTGCCAGCAGCATCGGGACAGGGGCGTTCTACGAGCAGTACTTC.

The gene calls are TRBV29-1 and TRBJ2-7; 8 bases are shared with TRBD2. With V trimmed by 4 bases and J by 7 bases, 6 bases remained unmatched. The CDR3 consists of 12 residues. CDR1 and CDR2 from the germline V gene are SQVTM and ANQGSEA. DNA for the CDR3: TGCAGCGTTGTCGGGGGGGGCTGGGAGCAGTACTTC. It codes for CSVVGGGWEQYF.

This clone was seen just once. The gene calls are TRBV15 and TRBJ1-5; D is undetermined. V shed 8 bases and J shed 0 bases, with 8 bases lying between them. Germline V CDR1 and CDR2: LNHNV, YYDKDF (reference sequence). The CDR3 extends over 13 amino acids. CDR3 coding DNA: TGTGCCACCGGGGTATATAGCAATCAGCCCCAGCATTTT. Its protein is CATGVYSNQPQHF.

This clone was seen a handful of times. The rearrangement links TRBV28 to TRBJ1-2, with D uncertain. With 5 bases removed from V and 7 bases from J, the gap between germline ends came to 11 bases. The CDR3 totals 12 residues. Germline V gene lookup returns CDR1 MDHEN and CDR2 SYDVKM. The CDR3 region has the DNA TGTGCCAGCAGTCCCCAAGGGTTTGGCTACACCTTC. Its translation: CASSPQGFGYTF.

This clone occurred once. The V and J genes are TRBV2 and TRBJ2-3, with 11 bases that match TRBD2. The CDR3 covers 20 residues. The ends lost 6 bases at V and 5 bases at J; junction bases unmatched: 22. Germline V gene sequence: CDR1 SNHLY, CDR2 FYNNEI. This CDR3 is CASRIGVITSGSGWIDTQYF. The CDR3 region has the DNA TGTGCCAGCAGGATCGGAGTGATTACTAGCGGGAGTGGGTGGATAGATACGCAGTATTTT.

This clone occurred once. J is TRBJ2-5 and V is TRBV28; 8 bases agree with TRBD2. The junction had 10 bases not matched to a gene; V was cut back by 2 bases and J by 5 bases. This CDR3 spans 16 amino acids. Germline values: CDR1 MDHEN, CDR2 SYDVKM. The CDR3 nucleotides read TGTGCCAGCAGTTTAACTAGCGGAGGAGGGTGGGAGACCCAGTACTTC. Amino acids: CASSLTSGGGWETQYF.

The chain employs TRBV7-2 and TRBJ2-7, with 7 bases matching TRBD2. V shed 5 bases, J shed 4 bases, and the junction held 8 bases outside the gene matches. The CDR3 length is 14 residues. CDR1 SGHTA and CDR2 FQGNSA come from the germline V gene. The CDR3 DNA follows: TGTGCCAGCAGCCGTTCGCGGGAGAATTACGAGCAGTACTTC. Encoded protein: CASSRSRENYEQYF.

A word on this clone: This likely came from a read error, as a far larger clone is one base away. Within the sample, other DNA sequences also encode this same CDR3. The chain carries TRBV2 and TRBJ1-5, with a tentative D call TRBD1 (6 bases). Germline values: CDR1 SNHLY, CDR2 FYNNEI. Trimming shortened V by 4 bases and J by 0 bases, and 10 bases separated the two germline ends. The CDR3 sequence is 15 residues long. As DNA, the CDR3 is TGTGCCAGCAGTGGAGGGGGATTTAGCAATCAGCCCCAGCATTTT. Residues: CASSGGGFSNQPQHF.

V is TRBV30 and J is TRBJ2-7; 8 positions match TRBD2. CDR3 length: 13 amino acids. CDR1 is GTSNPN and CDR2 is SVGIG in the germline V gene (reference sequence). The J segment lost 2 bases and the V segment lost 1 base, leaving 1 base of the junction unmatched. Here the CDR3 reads CAWSELAAYEQYF. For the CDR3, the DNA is TGTGCCTGGAGTGAACTAGCGGCCTACGAGCAGTACTTC.

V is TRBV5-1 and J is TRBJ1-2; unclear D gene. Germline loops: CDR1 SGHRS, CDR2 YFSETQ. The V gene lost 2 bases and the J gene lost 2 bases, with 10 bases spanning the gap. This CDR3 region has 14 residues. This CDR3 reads CASSFGEINYGYTF. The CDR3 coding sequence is TGCGCCAGCAGCTTCGGTGAGATAAACTATGGCTACACCTTC.

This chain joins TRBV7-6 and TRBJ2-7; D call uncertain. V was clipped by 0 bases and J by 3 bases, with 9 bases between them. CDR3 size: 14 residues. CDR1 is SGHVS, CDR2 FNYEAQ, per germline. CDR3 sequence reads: CASSLAVQNYEQYF. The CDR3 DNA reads TGTGCCAGCAGCTTAGCGGTCCAAAACTACGAGCAGTACTTC.

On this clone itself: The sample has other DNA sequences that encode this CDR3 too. The CDR3 nucleotides are TGTGCCAGCAGCGTATCAGGGATCTCGTCCGGGGAGCTGTTTTTT. Residues: CASSVSGISSGELFF. The chain has TRBV9 and TRBJ2-2, with D possibly being TRBD1 (5 bases). This CDR3 comprises 15 residues. Germline V gives CDR1 SGDLS, CDR2 YYNGEE. The germline V and J ends were trimmed by 1 base and 6 bases, with 13 bases remaining between them.